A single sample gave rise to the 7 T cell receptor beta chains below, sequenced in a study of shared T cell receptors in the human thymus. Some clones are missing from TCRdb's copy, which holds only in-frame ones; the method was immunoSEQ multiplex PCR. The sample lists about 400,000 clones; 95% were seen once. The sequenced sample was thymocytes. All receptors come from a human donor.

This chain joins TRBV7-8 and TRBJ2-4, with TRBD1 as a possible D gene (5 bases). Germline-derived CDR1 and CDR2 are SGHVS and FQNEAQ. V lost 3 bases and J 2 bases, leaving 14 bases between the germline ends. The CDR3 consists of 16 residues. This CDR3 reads CASSFQGSQTKNIQYF. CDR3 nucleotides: TGTGCCAGCAGCTTTCAGGGTTCCCAAACCAAAAACATTCAGTACTTC.

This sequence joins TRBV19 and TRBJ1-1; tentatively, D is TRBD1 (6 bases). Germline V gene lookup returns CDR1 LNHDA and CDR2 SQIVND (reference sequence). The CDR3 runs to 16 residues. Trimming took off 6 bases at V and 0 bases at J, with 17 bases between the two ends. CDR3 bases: TGTGCCAGTAGCCTCCCTGCCCGGACAGTGAACACTGAAGCTTTCTTT. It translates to CASSLPARTVNTEAFF.

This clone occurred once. CDR3 in DNA: TGTGCCAGAAGCTTGGTCAGGGGCCTCTCCTACAATGAGCAGTTCTTC. As protein: CARSLVRGLSYNEQFF. The chain is built from TRBV5-3 and TRBJ2-1; D is perhaps TRBD1 (6 bases). TRBV5-3 is annotated as an ORF whose role is uncertain. Trimming stripped 0 bases from V and 0 bases from J, with 10 bases between. There are 16 residues in the CDR3.

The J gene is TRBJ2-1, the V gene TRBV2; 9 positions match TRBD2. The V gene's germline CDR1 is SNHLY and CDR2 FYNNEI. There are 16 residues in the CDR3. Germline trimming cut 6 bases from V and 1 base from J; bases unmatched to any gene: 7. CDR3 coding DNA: TGTGCCAGCAGCCTAAGAAGCGGGAGGTCCTACAATGAGCAGTTCTTC. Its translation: CASSLRSGRSYNEQFF.

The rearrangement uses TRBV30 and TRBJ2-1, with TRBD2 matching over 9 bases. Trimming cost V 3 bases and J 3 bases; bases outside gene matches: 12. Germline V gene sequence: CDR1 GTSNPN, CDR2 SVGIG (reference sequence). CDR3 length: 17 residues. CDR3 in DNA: TGTGCCTGGAGGGGCTGGGGTAAAGCGGGAGGCTACAATGAGCAGTTCTTC. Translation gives CAWRGWGKAGGYNEQFF.

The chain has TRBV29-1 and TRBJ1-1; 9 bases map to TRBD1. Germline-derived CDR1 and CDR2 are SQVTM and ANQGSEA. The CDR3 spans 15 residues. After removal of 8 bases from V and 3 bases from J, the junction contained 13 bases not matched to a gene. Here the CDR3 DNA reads TGCAGCCTTACGACAGGGGGAGCGTTATACACTGAAGCTTTCTTT. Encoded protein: CSLTTGGALYTEAFF.

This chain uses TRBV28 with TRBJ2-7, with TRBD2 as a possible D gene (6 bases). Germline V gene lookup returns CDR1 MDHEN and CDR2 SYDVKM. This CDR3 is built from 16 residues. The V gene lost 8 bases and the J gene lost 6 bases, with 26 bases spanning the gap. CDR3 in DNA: TGTGCCAGCGCGGTCTTGGGGGGTAAAAAGGGTTCCGAGCAGTACTTC. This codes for CASAVLGGKKGSEQYF.